This TCR beta chain was identified during a study of T cells after yellow fever vaccination. Whole-study findings and limits: Post-booster repertoires contained most primary-vaccination clones again (roughly 96% CD4, less than 90% CD8). Compared with primary, the secondary response was weaker and peaked at day 5, not 15.

Points on this clonotype: The antigen is unknown.

Trimming cost V 1 base and J 6 bases, with 16 bases left between them. Germline loops: CDR1 MNHEY, CDR2 SVGEGT. The CDR3 runs to 16 residues. Template-switching 5'RACE yielded the TCR cDNA; a universal primer site and UMIs were added in the process. TCRdb processed the 5' RACE reads anew with MiXCR; each CDR3 protein has one entry. The sample includes about 630,000 distinct CDR3 sequences, approximately 13% seen only once; the top ten take 15%. The material sequenced was PBMCs, taken on the day of the yellow fever booster vaccination. J is TRBJ2-1 and V is TRBV6-2 or TRBV6-3, with D possibly matching TRBD2 (5 bases). The clonotype was recovered from a man aged 30 to 39 who received the YFV17D yellow fever vaccine. This CDR3 is CASSYLSWRWANEQFF. In DNA form, the CDR3 reads TGTGCCAGCAGTTACTTGTCGTGGAGGTGGGCCAATGAGCAGTTCTTC.